This note documents a single TCR beta chain sequence. V was clipped by 0 bases and J by 6 bases, with 18 bases between them. CDR1 is MNHEY, CDR2 SMNVEV, per germline (reference sequence). The CDR3 spans 16 residues. This record comes from a study of T-cell reconstitution after alpha-beta-depleted transplantation in children. The TCRbeta library was prepared with unique molecular identifiers. TCRdb itself ran the PCR reads through MiXCR, one entry per CDR3 protein. The sample holds 780,000 or so distinct CDR3 sequences; 16% are singletons and the top ten take approximately 4.5%. The clonotype originates from a male patient between 10 and 17 years old who had a stem cell transplant for acute lymphoblastic leukemia, so the T cells may come from the graft donor. The chain uses TRBV27 and TRBJ2-7, with a tentative D call TRBD1 (6 bases). This specimen was PBMCs, mostly from graft donor cells, taken 360 days after TCRalphabeta/CD19-depleted stem cell transplant. The CDR3 here is CASSLSQGRDIREQYF. The CDR3, as DNA: TGTGCCAGCAGTTTATCACAGGGAAGGGATATCCGCGAGCAGTACTTC.